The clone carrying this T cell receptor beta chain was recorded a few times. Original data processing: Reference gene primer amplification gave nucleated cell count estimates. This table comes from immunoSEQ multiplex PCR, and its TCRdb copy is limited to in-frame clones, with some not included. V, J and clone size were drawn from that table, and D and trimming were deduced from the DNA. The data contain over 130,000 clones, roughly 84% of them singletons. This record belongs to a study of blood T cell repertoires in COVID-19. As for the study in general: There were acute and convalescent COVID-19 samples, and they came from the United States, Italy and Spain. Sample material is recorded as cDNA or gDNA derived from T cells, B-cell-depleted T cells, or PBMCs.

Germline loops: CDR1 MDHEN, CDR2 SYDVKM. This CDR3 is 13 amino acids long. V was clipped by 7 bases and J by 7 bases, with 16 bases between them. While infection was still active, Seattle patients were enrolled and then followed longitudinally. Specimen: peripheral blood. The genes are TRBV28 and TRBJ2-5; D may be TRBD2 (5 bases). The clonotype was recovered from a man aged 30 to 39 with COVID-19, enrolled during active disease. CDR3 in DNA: TGTGCCAGCAAAATCGAGGGTTCCGGGACCCAGTACTTC. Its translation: CASKIEGSGTQYF.